A selection of T cell receptor beta chains follows, all from one sample in a study of blood T cell repertoires in COVID-19. Measured with immunoSEQ multiplex PCR; TCRdb has only the in-frame clones, and not every one. This sample carries about 350,000 clones, about 87% of them seen once, and the ten largest clones take about 6%. Material: peripheral blood. These TCRs come from a woman aged 45 to 65 with COVID-19, enrolled during active disease. The CDR3 runs from the conserved cysteine through the conserved F or W. A D gene is named only where the DNA matches it firmly.

length	V	J	D	DNA	CDR3
15	TRBV7-2	TRBJ2-7	.	TGTGCCAGCAGCTTAGAAGTTGGCGGTTCCTACGAGCAGTACTTC	CASSLEVGGSYEQYF
12	TRBV30	TRBJ2-5	TRBD1	TGTGCCTGGAGTTCAGGGGGAGAGACCCAGTACTTC	CAWSSGGETQYF
15	TRBV19	TRBJ2-5	TRBD2	TGTGCCAGTGGATCAGGCGGGAGAGACCAAGAGACCCAGTACTTC	CASGSGGRDQETQYF
16	TRBV7-2	TRBJ2-1	.	TGTGCCAGCAGCTCCCCCGGTCTGAGCTCCTACAATGAGCAGTTCTTC	CASSSPGLSSYNEQFF
16	TRBV5-1	TRBJ2-3	.	TGCGCCAGCAGCTTGGATGGGGCCAGGGGCACAGATACGCAGTATTTT	CASSLDGARGTDTQYF
14	TRBV5-1	TRBJ2-3	.	TGCGCCAGCAGCTTGCAAACTAGCACAGATACGCAGTATTTT	CASSLQTSTDTQYF
15	TRBV6-5	TRBJ2-7	TRBD1	TGTGCCAGCAGTTACAGTGTGACAGGGATCTACGAGCAGTACTTC	CASSYSVTGIYEQYF
15	TRBV7-9	TRBJ2-1	TRBD2	TGTGCCAGCAGCTCCCCGGGACTAGCCCCCAATGAGCAGTTCTTC	CASSSPGLAPNEQFF
13	TRBV6-5	TRBJ1-5	.	TGTGCCAGCAGCAGGGTTTTGGATCAGCCCCAGCATTTT	CASSRVLDQPQHF
14	TRBV24-1	TRBJ2-7	.	TGTGCCACCAGTGATCCCCTAGCCGTATCCGAGCAGTACTTC	CATSDPLAVSEQYF
15	TRBV19	TRBJ2-7	TRBD1	TGTGCCAGTAGTAAGGGACAGGGGGCTATTTACGAGCAGTACTTC	CASSKGQGAIYEQYF
15	TRBV9	TRBJ2-7	TRBD1	TGTGCCAGCAGCGGCCGGGACAGCCCTTCCTACGAGCAGTACTTC	CASSGRDSPSYEQYF
17	TRBV2	TRBJ1-2	.	TGTGCCAGCACTCCCGACAGGACCCGACTCCTGATAGATGGCTACACCTTC	CASTPDRTRLLIDGYTF
15	TRBV5-1	TRBJ2-7	.	TGCGCCAGCAGCTTGGTGTCGGTGCAAACCTACGAGCAGTACTTC	CASSLVSVQTYEQYF
17	TRBV2	TRBJ2-7	.	TGTGCCAGCATGGCGATAGAATGGAGGTCCTCGGGCGACGAGCAGTACTTC	CASMAIEWRSSGDEQYF
14	TRBV5-6	TRBJ2-3	TRBD1	TGTGCCAGCAGAGACAGGGCTAGCACAGATACGCAGTATTTT	CASRDRASTDTQYF
15	TRBV6-5	TRBJ1-1	TRBD1	TGTGCCAGCAGGGGAAGGGGGCATTTGGGCACTGAAGCTTTCTTT	CASRGRGHLGTEAFF
12	TRBV7-9	TRBJ1-1	.	TGTGCCAGCAGCCCGGAGGGGGGGAGAGCTTTCTTT	CASSPEGGRAFF
15	TRBV11-2	TRBJ2-5	TRBD1	TGTGCCAGCAGCGGCGCCGGGACAGGGCAAGAGACCCAGTACTTC	CASSGAGTGQETQYF
14	TRBV19	TRBJ1-2	.	TGTGCCAGTAGTCGCCAGGACAGCCTTTATGGCTACACCTTC	CASSRQDSLYGYTF
15	TRBV2	TRBJ2-7	TRBD1	TGTGCCAGCAGTGACCACCGGACAGGGGACTACGAGCAGTACTTC	CASSDHRTGDYEQYF
13	TRBV5-1	TRBJ1-3	.	TGCGCCAGCAGCTTGAGGGTCGGGGACACCATATATTTT	CASSLRVGDTIYF